This TCR beta chain was sequenced for a study of cytomegalovirus exposure and HLA in healthy donors. The V gene's germline CDR1 is MDHEN and CDR2 SYDVKM. Trimming removed 6 bases at V and 7 bases at J, with 25 bases between. CDR3 size: 16 residues. Both 60 Vbeta primers and 13 Jbeta primers went into the PCR. Clones were read by immunoSEQ multiplex PCR, and TCRdb kept only the in-frame ones, dropping some. The repertoire holds roughly 180,000 clones, with around 80% as singletons. On this clone itself: Its antigen is unidentified.

Regarding the study as a whole: Association with HLA alleles at 0.05 false discovery rate was found for around 17,000 TCR beta sequences in a later analysis. Later examination showed HLA-associated TCR beta chains had greater clonal expansion than equally common others. Most subjects' HLA-A and HLA-B alleles were reportedly predicted from TCR beta sequences.

In nominal health when sampled, donors likely had unrecorded immune exposures nonetheless. The TCR comes from a girl between 2 and 10 years old in good health and CMV-seropositive. The V gene is TRBV28, the J gene TRBJ2-7; D perhaps matches TRBD1 (7 bases). Material for sequencing was PBMCs. CDR3 sequence (DNA): TGTGCCAGCAGCTACCTCTTGGGGGGCAGGGGGTTTGAGCAGTACTTC. It is translated as CASSYLLGGRGFEQYF.